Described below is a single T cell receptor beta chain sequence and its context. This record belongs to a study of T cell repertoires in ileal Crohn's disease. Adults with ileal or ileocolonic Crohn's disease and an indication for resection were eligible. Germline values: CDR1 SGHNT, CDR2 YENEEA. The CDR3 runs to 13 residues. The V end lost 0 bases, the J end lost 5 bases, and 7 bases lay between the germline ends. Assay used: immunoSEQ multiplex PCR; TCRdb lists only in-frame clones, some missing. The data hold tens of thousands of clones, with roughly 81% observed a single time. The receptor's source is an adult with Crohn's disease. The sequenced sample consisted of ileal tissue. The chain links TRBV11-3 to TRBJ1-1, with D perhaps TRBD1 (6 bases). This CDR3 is CASSLDQGTEAFF. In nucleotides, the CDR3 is TGTGCCAGCAGCTTAGATCAGGGGACTGAAGCTTTCTTT.